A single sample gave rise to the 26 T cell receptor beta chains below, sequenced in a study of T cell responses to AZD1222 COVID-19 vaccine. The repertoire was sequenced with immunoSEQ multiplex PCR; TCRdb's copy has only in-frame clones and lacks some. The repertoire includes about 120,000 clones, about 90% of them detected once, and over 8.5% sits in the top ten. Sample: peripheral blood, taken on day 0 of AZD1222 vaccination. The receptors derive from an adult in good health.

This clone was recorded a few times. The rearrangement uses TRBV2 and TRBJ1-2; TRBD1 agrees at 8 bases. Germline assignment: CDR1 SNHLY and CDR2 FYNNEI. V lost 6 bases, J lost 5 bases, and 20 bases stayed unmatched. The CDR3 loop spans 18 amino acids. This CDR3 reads CASRTPGRTGRFGYGYTF. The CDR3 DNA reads TGTGCCAGCAGAACTCCCGGCCGGACAGGGCGATTCGGATATGGCTACACCTTC.

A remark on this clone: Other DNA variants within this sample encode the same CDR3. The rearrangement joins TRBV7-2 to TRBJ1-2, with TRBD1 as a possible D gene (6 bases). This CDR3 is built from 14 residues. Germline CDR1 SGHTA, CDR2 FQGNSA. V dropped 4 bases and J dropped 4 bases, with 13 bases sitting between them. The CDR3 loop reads CASSSQGQGYGYTF. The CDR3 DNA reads TGTGCCAGCAGCTCCCAGGGGCAGGGCTATGGCTACACCTTC.

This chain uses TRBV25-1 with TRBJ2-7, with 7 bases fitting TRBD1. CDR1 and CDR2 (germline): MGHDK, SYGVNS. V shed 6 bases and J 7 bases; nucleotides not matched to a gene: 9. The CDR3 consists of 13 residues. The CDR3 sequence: CASSITGVREQYF. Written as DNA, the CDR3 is TGTGCCAGCAGCATTACAGGGGTGAGGGAGCAGTACTTC.

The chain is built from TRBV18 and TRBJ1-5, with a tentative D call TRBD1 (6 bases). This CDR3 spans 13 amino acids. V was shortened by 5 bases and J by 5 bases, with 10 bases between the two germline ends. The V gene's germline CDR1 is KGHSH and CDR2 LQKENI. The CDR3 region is CASSSGEDQPQHF. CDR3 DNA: TGTGCCAGCTCATCAGGGGAGGATCAGCCCCAGCATTTT.

The DNA for the CDR3 is TGTGCCAGTCAGATTAGCTCTGGAAACACCATATATTTT. Its translation: CASQISSGNTIYF. The chain uses TRBV25-1 and TRBJ1-3; no reliable D call. This CDR3 is 13 amino acids long. Germline V gives CDR1 MGHDK, CDR2 SYGVNS. V lost 9 bases, J lost 0 bases, and 9 bases lay in between.

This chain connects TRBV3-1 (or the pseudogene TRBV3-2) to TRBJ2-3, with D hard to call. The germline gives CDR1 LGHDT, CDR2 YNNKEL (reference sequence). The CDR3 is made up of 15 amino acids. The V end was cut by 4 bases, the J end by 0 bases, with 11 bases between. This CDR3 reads CASSPTSGSTDTQYF. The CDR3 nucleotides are TGTGCCAGCAGCCCCACCTCCGGGAGCACAGATACGCAGTATTTT.

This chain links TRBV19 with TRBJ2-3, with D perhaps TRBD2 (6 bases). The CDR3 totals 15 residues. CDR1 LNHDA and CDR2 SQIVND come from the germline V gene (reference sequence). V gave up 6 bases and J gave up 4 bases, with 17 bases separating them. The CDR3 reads CASSPVGGMADTQYF. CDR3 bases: TGTGCCAGTAGCCCCGTCGGAGGGATGGCAGATACGCAGTATTTT.

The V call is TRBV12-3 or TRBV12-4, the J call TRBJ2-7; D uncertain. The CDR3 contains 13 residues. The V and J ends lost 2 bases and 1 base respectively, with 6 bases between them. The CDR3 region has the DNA TGTGCCAGCAGTTTACTAGGGTCCTACGAGCAGTACTTC. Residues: CASSLLGSYEQYF.

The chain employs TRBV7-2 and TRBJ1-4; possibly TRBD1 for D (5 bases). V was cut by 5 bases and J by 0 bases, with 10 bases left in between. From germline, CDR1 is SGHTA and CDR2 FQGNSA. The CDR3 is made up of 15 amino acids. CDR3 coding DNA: TGTGCCAGCAGCCCAGGGCCAGCAACTAATGAAAAACTGTTTTTT. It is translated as CASSPGPATNEKLFF.

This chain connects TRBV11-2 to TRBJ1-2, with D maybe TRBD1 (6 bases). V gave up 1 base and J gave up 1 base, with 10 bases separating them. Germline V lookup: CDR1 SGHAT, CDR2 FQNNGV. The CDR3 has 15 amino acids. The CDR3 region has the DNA TGTGCCAGCAGCTTAGTTCAGGGGAGTAACTATGGCTACACCTTC. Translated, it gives CASSLVQGSNYGYTF.

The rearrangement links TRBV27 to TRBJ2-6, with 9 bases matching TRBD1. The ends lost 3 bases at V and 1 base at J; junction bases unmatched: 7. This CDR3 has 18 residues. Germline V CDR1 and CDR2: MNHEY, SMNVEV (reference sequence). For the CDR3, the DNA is TGTGCCAGCAGTTTGGACAGGACAGGGGTGTCTGGGGCCAACGTCCTGACTTTC. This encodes CASSLDRTGVSGANVLTF.

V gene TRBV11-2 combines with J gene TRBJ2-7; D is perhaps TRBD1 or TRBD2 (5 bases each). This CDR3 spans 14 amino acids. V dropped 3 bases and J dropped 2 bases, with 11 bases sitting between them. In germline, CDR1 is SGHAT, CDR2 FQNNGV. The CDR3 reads CASSFGTETYEQYF. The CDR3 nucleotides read TGTGCCAGCAGCTTTGGGACGGAGACCTACGAGCAGTACTTC.

CDR3 nucleotide sequence: TGTGCCAGCAGTTATAGGCAGTTTGGAGATACGCAGTATTTT. It translates to CASSYRQFGDTQYF. The chain carries TRBV6-5 and TRBJ2-3; no reliable D call. Trimming took 3 bases from V and 5 from J, leaving 12 bases between them. Germline V gene data show CDR1 as MNHEY and CDR2 as SVGAGI. There are 14 residues in the CDR3.

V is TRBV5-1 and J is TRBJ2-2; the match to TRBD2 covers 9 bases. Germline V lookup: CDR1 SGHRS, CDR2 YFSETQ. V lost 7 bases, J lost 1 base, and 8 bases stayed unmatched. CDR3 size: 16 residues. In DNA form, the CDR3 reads TGCGCCAGCCTACCAATGACTAGCGGGAACACCGGGGAGCTGTTTTTT. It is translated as CASLPMTSGNTGELFF.

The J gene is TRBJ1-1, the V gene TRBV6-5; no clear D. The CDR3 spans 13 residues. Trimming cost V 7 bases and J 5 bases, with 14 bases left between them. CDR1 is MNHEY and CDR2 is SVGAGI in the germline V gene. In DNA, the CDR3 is TGTGCCAGCACCGACTCCAGGAGGACTGAAGCTTTCTTT. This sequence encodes CASTDSRRTEAFF.

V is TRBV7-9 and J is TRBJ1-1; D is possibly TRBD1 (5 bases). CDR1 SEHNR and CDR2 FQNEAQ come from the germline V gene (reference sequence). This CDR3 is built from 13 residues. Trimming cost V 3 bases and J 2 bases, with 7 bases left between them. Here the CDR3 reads CASSLGENTEAFF. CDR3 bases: TGTGCCAGCAGCTTGGGGGAAAACACTGAAGCTTTCTTT.

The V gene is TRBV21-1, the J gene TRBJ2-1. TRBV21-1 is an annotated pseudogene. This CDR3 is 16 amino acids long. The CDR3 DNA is TGTGCCAGCAGCAAAGTAGGGCAGGGAGAAAACAATGAGCAGTTCTTC. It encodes CASSKVGQGENNEQFF.

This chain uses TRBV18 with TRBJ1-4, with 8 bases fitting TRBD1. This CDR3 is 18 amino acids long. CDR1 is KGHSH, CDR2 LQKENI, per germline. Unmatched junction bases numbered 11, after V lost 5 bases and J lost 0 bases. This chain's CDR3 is CASSSRGQASSTNEKLFF. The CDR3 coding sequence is TGTGCCAGCTCATCTCGGGGACAGGCCTCATCAACTAATGAAAAACTGTTTTTT. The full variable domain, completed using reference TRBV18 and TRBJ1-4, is NAGVMQNPRHLVRRRGQEARLRCSPMKGHSHVYWYRQLPEEGLKFMVYLQKENIIDESGMPKERFSAEFPKEGPSILRIQQVVRGDSAAYFCASSSRGQASSTNEKLFFGSGTQLSVL.

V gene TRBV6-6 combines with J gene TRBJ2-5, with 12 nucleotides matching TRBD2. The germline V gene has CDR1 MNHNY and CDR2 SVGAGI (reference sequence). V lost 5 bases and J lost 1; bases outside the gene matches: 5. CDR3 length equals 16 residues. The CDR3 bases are TGTGCCAGCAGTCCATTACTAGCGGGGGGCCAAGAGACCCAGTACTTC. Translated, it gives CASSPLLAGGQETQYF.

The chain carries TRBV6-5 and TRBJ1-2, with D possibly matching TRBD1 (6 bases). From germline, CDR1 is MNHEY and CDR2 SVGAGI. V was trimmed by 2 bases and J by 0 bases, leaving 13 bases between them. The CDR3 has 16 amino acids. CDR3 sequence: CASSYRGGPTNYGYTF. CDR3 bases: TGTGCCAGCAGTTACAGGGGGGGCCCGACTAACTATGGCTACACCTTC.

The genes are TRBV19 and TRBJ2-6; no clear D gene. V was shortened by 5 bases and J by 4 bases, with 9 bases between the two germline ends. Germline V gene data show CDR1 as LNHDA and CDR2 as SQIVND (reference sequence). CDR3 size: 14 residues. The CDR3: CASSAASGANVLTF. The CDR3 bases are TGTGCCAGTAGTGCCGCATCCGGGGCCAACGTCCTGACTTTC.

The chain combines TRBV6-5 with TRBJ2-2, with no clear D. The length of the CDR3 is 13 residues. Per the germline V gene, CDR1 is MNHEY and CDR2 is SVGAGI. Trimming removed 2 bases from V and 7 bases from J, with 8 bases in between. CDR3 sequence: CASSYLRSGELFF. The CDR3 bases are TGTGCCAGCAGTTACCTTAGAAGCGGGGAGCTGTTTTTT.

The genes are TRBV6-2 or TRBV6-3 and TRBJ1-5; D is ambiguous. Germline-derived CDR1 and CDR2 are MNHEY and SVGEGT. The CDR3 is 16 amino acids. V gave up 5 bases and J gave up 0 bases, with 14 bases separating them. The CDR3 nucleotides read TGTGCCAGCAGTCGTACGGAGGGCTATAGCAATCAGCCCCAGCATTTT. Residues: CASSRTEGYSNQPQHF.

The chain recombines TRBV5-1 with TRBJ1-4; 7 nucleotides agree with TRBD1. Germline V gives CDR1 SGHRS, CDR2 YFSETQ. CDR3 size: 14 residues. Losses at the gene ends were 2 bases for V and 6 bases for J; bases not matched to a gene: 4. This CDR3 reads CASSLQGTYEKLFF. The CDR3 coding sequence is TGCGCCAGCAGCTTACAGGGGACATATGAAAAACTGTTTTTT.

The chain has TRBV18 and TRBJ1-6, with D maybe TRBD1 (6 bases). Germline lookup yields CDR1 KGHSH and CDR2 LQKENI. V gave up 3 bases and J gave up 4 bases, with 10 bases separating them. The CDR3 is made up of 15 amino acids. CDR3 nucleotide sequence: TGTGCCAGCTCACCGAGGACAGATTATAATTCACCCCTCCACTTT. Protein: CASSPRTDYNSPLHF.

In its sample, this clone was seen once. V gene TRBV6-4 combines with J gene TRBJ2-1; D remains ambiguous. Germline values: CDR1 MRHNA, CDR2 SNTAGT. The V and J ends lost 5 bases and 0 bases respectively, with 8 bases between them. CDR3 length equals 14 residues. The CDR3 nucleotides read TGTGCCAGCAGTAAACTGAGCTCCTACAATGAGCAGTTCTTC. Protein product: CASSKLSSYNEQFF.